Shown below are 8 T cell receptor beta chains from a single sample sequenced in a study of control samples from healthy donors and cancer patients. Here immunoSEQ multiplex PCR was the method, and the copy in TCRdb shows in-frame clones only, minus some. This sample yields some 120,000 clones, of which about 95% are seen a single time; around 3.6% belongs to the top ten. The sequencing sample was made of blood. The receptors were gathered from a man aged 25 to 45 in good health.

Here the CDR3 reads CASSVDRNNYGYTF. The CDR3 bases are TGTGCCAGCAGTGTGGACAGAAATAACTATGGCTACACCTTC. This sequence joins TRBV2 and TRBJ1-2; D possibly corresponds to TRBD1 (6 bases). The V gene lost 4 bases and the J gene lost 1 base, with 10 bases spanning the gap. The CDR3 totals 14 residues. Germline loops: CDR1 SNHLY, CDR2 FYNNEI.

V is TRBV27 and J is TRBJ1-4; D gene unclear. This CDR3 is built from 14 residues. The germline V and J ends were trimmed by 2 bases and 8 bases, with 12 bases remaining between them. CDR1 is MNHEY and CDR2 is SMNVEV in the germline V gene (reference sequence). The CDR3 protein is CASSLSRKGEKLFF. For the CDR3, the DNA is TGTGCCAGCAGTTTAAGCCGTAAGGGAGAAAAACTGTTTTTT.

The V call is TRBV6-6, the J call TRBJ2-3; D not resolved. Germline V lookup: CDR1 MNHNY, CDR2 SVGAGI (reference sequence). This CDR3 region has 13 residues. V was cut by 4 bases and J by 6 bases, with 11 bases left in between. This CDR3 is CASSSRGPDTQYF. The CDR3 bases are TGTGCCAGCAGTTCCCGAGGCCCTGATACGCAGTATTTT.

To note about this clone: Other DNA sequences from this sample encode an identical CDR3 as well. The chain employs TRBV21-1 and TRBJ1-5; TRBD1, as called in the table, went unchecked against the DNA. TRBV21-1 counts as a pseudogene. This CDR3 spans 15 amino acids. CDR3 DNA: TGTGCCAGCACCTACAGGGATGGAGAAAATCAGCCCCAGCATTTT. It is translated as CASTYRDGENQPQHF.

Concerning this clone itself: This CDR3 is also generated by other DNA sequences in the sample. The V call is TRBV28, the J call TRBJ2-1, with 10 bases identical to TRBD1. In germline, CDR1 is MDHEN, CDR2 SYDVKM. V gave up 6 bases and J gave up 8 bases; unmatched junction bases: 10. The CDR3 has 15 residues. Here the CDR3 DNA reads TGTGCCAGCAGCTTTAGCGACAGGGGGCTGGATGAGCAGTTCTTC. As protein: CASSFSDRGLDEQFF.

The CDR3 sequence is CASHSELDEQFF. In DNA form, the CDR3 reads TGTGCCAGCCATTCGGAGCTAGATGAGCAGTTCTTC. The chain links TRBV28 to TRBJ2-1; D is unresolved. The germline V gene encodes CDR1 MDHEN and CDR2 SYDVKM. V was cut by 8 bases and J by 8 bases, with 13 bases left in between. This CDR3 comprises 12 residues.

The chain recombines TRBV7-9 with TRBJ2-1; D is uncertain. This CDR3 contains 12 residues. V was clipped by 8 bases and J by 5 bases, with 10 bases between them. CDR1 and CDR2 from the germline V gene are SEHNR and FQNEAQ (reference sequence). CDR3 amino acids: CASRWPDNEQFF. CDR3 DNA: TGTGCCAGCCGTTGGCCAGACAATGAGCAGTTCTTC.

The chain couples TRBV13 to TRBJ1-1, with unresolved D. Germline V gene data show CDR1 as PRHDT and CDR2 as FYEKMQ (reference sequence). Trimming removed 5 bases at V and 1 base at J, with 8 bases between. The CDR3 has 13 amino acids. DNA of the CDR3: TGTGCCAGCAGCCCCCGTCGGAACACTGAAGCTTTCTTT. The encoded protein is CASSPRRNTEAFF.